The clone carrying this TCR beta chain was recorded a few times. The CDR3 is 14 residues long. Germline lookup yields CDR1 SEHNR and CDR2 FQNEAQ (reference sequence). Trimming removed 3 bases at V and 8 bases at J, with 13 bases between. This sample was taken from a study of technical replicates of blood from a handful of donors. Sequencing was performed with immunoSEQ multiplex PCR; in TCRdb, only in-frame clones are kept and a portion is missing. The sample has about 70,000 clones, about nine tenths seen once. The receptor comes from a human donor in good health. Some clones in this sample may be carry-over from other donors' samples. The V gene is TRBV7-9, the J gene TRBJ1-4, with D perhaps TRBD1 (5 bases). The sample taken for sequencing was PBMCs. The CDR3 sequence: CASSFLTEREKLFF. In DNA form, the CDR3 reads TGTGCCAGCAGCTTCTTGACAGAGAGAGAAAAACTGTTTTTT.